The 24 T cell receptor beta chains below were found in one sample sequenced in a study of CD8 T cells in Susac syndrome. Random hexamers were used to reverse transcribe an amount of about 0.45 to 1 ug RNA. TCRdb analysed the immunoSEQ multiplex PCR reads with MiXCR anew, one entry per CDR3 protein. The sample contains about 170,000 distinct CDR3 sequences, 93% of which appear only once. Sequenced input: CD4+ T cells from PBMCs. These TCRs come from a human donor with multiple sclerosis.

This sequence joins TRBV5-4 and TRBJ2-1, with unresolved D. CDR3 length: 13 amino acids. Trimming pared 3 bases from V and 10 bases from J, leaving 14 bases between. Looked up from germline, CDR1 is SGHNT and CDR2 is YYREEE (reference sequence). CDR3 bases: TGTGCCAGCAGCTCCCCGTGGACGGAGGAGCAGTTCTTC. Residues: CASSSPWTEEQFF.

The chain has TRBV20-1 and TRBJ2-7; D is possibly TRBD2 (5 bases). V lost 7 bases and J 6 bases, leaving 16 bases between the germline ends. In germline, CDR1 is DFQATT, CDR2 SNEGSKA (reference sequence). This CDR3 contains 12 residues. The CDR3 DNA follows: TGCAGTGTGAAACAAGGCGCGGGCGAGCAGTACTTC. Amino acid sequence: CSVKQGAGEQYF.

CDR3 coding DNA: TGTGCCAGCAGTTCCCGGACCCCTTTGAACTATGGCTACACCTTC. Residues: CASSSRTPLNYGYTF. The rearrangement joins TRBV28 to TRBJ1-2; D ambiguous. The CDR3 runs 15 residues. The ends were cut back, 4 bases at V and 2 bases at J, with 14 bases in the middle. From germline, CDR1 is MDHEN and CDR2 SYDVKM.

The chain has TRBV7-9 and TRBJ2-7, with a possible D match to TRBD2 (5 bases). The CDR3 runs to 15 residues. The germline V and J ends were trimmed by 0 bases and 5 bases, with 14 bases remaining between them. Germline values: CDR1 SEHNR, CDR2 FQNEAQ (reference sequence). CDR3 sequence reads: CASSLASGSWNEQYF. The CDR3 region has the DNA TGTGCCAGCAGCTTAGCGTCGGGGTCTTGGAACGAGCAGTACTTC.

The chain carries TRBV2 and TRBJ2-7; a possible D gene is TRBD2 (5 bases). With 4 bases removed from V and 3 bases from J, the gap between germline ends came to 7 bases. Per germline, CDR1 SNHLY and CDR2 FYNNEI. This CDR3 spans 12 amino acids. This chain's CDR3 is CASSVGNYEQYF. The CDR3, as DNA: TGTGCCAGCAGTGTCGGGAACTACGAGCAGTACTTC.

V and J are TRBV25-1 and TRBJ1-3; 7 bases align to TRBD1. Germline CDR1 MGHDK, CDR2 SYGVNS. The CDR3 contains 17 residues. V trimming: 1 base; J trimming: 3 bases; junction bases outside the gene matches: 9. Here the CDR3 DNA reads TGTGCCAGCAGTGAATTGGGCAGGGGGTTCTATGGAAACACCATATATTTT. This encodes CASSELGRGFYGNTIYF.

V usage is TRBV20-1 and J usage is TRBJ2-5; D is possibly TRBD1 or TRBD2 (6 bases each). Germline V gene sequence: CDR1 DFQATT, CDR2 SNEGSKA (reference sequence). Trimming stripped 4 bases from V and 2 bases from J, with 14 bases between. The CDR3 extends over 14 amino acids. CDR3: CSATRDIGQETQYF. Here the CDR3 DNA reads TGCAGTGCTACGCGGGACATAGGACAAGAGACCCAGTACTTC.

This clonotype was recorded once. The chain links TRBV7-3 to TRBJ1-6, with D perhaps TRBD1 (5 bases). This CDR3 contains 15 residues. The germline V gene encodes CDR1 SGHTA and CDR2 FQGTGA. Trimming pared 2 bases from V and 10 bases from J, leaving 15 bases between. The CDR3 region has the DNA TGTGCCAGCAGCTTAGTGGGGCACGGAGAGTCACCCCTCCACTTT. Residues: CASSLVGHGESPLHF.

As concerns this clonotype: Germline and junction disagree at one end, which may indicate a read error. The rearrangement joins TRBV7-7 to TRBJ2-5, with TRBD1 identical over 10 bases. Germline values: CDR1 SSHAT, CDR2 FNYEAQ (reference sequence). The CDR3 has 15 residues. In DNA, the CDR3 is TGTGCTAGCAGCTTAGAGGGGACAGGGGCAGAGACCCAGTACTTC. This sequence encodes CASSLEGTGAETQYF.

This chain links TRBV9 with TRBJ2-3; no clear D. Germline V gene sequence: CDR1 SGDLS, CDR2 YYNGEE. V lost 0 bases, J lost 2 bases, and 13 bases lay in between. The CDR3 runs 16 residues. The CDR3 protein is CASSVDRIPYTDTQYF. In DNA form, the CDR3 reads TGTGCCAGCAGCGTAGATAGGATCCCCTACACAGATACGCAGTATTTT.

The rearrangement joins TRBV27 to TRBJ2-7; TRBD1 might be the D (6 bases). CDR1 and CDR2 (germline): MNHEY, SMNVEV (reference sequence). V lost 4 bases and J 1 base, leaving 11 bases between the germline ends. The CDR3 is 14 residues long. CDR3 sequence (DNA): TGTGCCAGCAGTTCCCTGACAGGTTCCTACGAGCAGTACTTC. Protein product: CASSSLTGSYEQYF.

This clonotype has just one count. This chain connects TRBV7-2 to TRBJ1-2; TRBD1 agrees at 7 bases. Trimming removed 1 base from V and 6 bases from J; junction bases left unmatched: 8. The CDR3 contains 15 residues. Looked up from germline, CDR1 is SGHTA and CDR2 is FQGNSA. The CDR3 nucleotides read TGTGCCAGCAGCTTAGTGTCAGGGGGTAAGGATGGCTACACCTTC. The encoded protein is CASSLVSGGKDGYTF.

V usage is TRBV5-6 and J usage is TRBJ2-3; TRBD1 matches 9 bases. Losses at the gene ends were 1 base for V and 4 bases for J; bases not matched to a gene: 10. CDR3 length: 17 amino acids. Germline V gives CDR1 SGHDT, CDR2 YYEEEE. CDR3 in DNA: TGTGCCAGCAGCTTGAACCGGGACAGGGTATACGCAGATACGCAGTATTTT. This codes for CASSLNRDRVYADTQYF. Full variable domain (missing parts from reference TRBV5-6 and TRBJ2-3): DAGVTQSPTHLIKTRGQQVTLRCSPKSGHDTVSWYQQALGQGPQFIFQYYEEEERQRGNFPDRFSGHQFPNYSSELNVNALLLGDSALYLCASSLNRDRVYADTQYFGPGTRLTVL.

This clonotype was seen once. The DNA of the CDR3 is TGTGCCAGCTCGCGGGGAGGAGCTAGAACTGGGGCCAACGTCCTGACTTTC. Translating it yields CASSRGGARTGANVLTF. This chain joins TRBV18 and TRBJ2-6; a weak D match, TRBD2 (6 bases). Looked up from germline, CDR1 is KGHSH and CDR2 is LQKENI. The CDR3 has 17 residues. Trimming removed 6 bases from V and 2 bases from J, with 17 bases in between.

This chain links TRBV10-3 with TRBJ1-2, with 9 bases aligning to TRBD1. This CDR3 is 12 amino acids long. The J segment lost 7 bases and the V segment lost 5 bases, leaving 2 bases of the junction unmatched. Germline values: CDR1 ENHRY, CDR2 SYGVKD. The CDR3 here is CAISSGQGGYTF. Written as DNA, the CDR3 is TGTGCCATCAGTTCGGGACAGGGTGGCTACACCTTC.

The CDR3 is CASSKALGEQYF. As DNA, the CDR3 is TGTGCCAGCAGTAAAGCCCTTGGCGAGCAGTACTTC. The chain is built from TRBV5-4 and TRBJ2-7; D unresolved. In germline, CDR1 is SGHNT, CDR2 YYREEE (reference sequence). The CDR3 totals 12 residues. Trimming stripped 5 bases from V and 6 bases from J, with 12 bases between. Together with reference TRBV5-4 and TRBJ2-7, the CDR3 gives the full variable domain: ETGVTQSPTHLIKTRGQQVTLRCSSQSGHNTVSWYQQALGQGPQFIFQYYREEENGRGNFPPRFSGLQFPNYSSELNVNALELDDSALYLCASSKALGEQYFGPGTRLTVT.

This chain connects TRBV20-1 to TRBJ1-1; TRBD1 might be the D (5 bases). The CDR3 runs to 13 residues. V was shortened by 4 bases and J by 3 bases, with 12 bases between the two germline ends. CDR1 is DFQATT and CDR2 is SNEGSKA in the germline V gene (reference sequence). This CDR3 reads CSAKRGRDTEAFF. The CDR3 DNA is TGCAGTGCTAAGCGGGGGAGAGACACTGAAGCTTTCTTT.

J is TRBJ2-7 and V is TRBV11-2; no clear D. CDR3 length: 12 amino acids. CDR1 and CDR2 (germline): SGHAT, FQNNGV. The ends were cut back, 5 bases at V and 4 bases at J, with 9 bases in the middle. The DNA of the CDR3 is TGTGCCAGCAGCCTCTCTCTATACGAGCAGTACTTC. Amino acid sequence: CASSLSLYEQYF.

This clonotype has a single count. V is TRBV2 and J is TRBJ1-2; D is unclear. The V end lost 7 bases, the J end lost 2 bases, and 8 bases lay between the germline ends. Germline V CDR1 and CDR2: SNHLY, FYNNEI. CDR3 length: 12 amino acids. CDR3 sequence reads: CASTDQNYGYTF. The CDR3 region has the DNA TGTGCCAGCACCGACCAGAACTATGGCTACACCTTC. The full variable domain, its missing parts supplied by reference TRBV2 and TRBJ1-2, is EPEVTQTPSHQVTQMGQEVILRCVPISNHLYFYWYRQILGQKVEFLVSFYNNEISEKSEIFDDQFSVERPDGSNFTLKIRSTKLEDSAMYFCASTDQNYGYTFGSGTRLTVV.

The rearrangement uses TRBV5-1 and TRBJ1-6, with 8 nucleotides matching TRBD1. Germline values: CDR1 SGHRS, CDR2 YFSETQ. Unmatched junction bases numbered 7, after V lost 4 bases and J lost 10 bases. This CDR3 has 14 amino acids. For the CDR3, the DNA is TGCGCCAGCAGCGACGGACAGGGTTGGTCACCCCTCCACTTT. Translation: CASSDGQGWSPLHF. The full variable domain, in which reference TRBV5-1 and TRBJ1-6 provide the parts outside the CDR3, is KAGVTQTPRYLIKTRGQQVTLSCSPISGHRSVSWYQQTPGQGLQFLFEYFSETQRNKGNFPGRFSGRQFSNSRSEMNVSTLELGDSALYLCASSDGQGWSPLHFGNGTRLTVT.

The rearrangement joins TRBV9 to TRBJ2-2, with TRBD1 as a possible D gene (5 bases). Germline assignment: CDR1 SGDLS and CDR2 YYNGEE. The CDR3 loop spans 12 amino acids. The V end lost 3 bases, the J end lost 6 bases, and 6 bases lay between the germline ends. The CDR3 here is CASSATAGELFF. CDR3 nucleotides: TGTGCCAGCAGCGCGACAGCCGGGGAGCTGTTTTTT.

This clonotype was seen more than once but under ten times. The chain joins TRBV4-1 to TRBJ2-1; D uncertain. Looked up from germline, CDR1 is MGHRA and CDR2 is YSYEKL. The CDR3 spans 14 residues. Trimming shortened V by 6 bases and J by 6 bases, and 15 bases separated the two germline ends. The DNA for the CDR3 is TGCGCCAGCAGGGCCGTCGGGCCGGTCAATGAGCAGTTCTTC. Residues: CASRAVGPVNEQFF.

Details on this clonotype: No DNA is shown, since the ends of the CDR3 on it are uncertain; the CDR3 is the one TCRdb lists. The chain is built from TRBV29-1 and TRBJ1-1. Germline V gene sequence: CDR1 SQVTM, CDR2 ANQGSEA. Ends included, the CDR3 has 15 residues. CDR3 in amino acids: CSAKGQVGPGTEVFF.

The chain links TRBV9 to TRBJ2-3; 12 nucleotides align to TRBD2. CDR1 is SGDLS, CDR2 YYNGEE, per germline. With V trimmed by 4 bases and J by 6 bases, 12 bases remained unmatched. The CDR3 spans 17 residues. As DNA, the CDR3 is TGTGCCAGCAGCCGCTCTTCTACTAGCGGGGGGATGGATACGCAGTATTTT. Its translation is CASSRSSTSGGMDTQYF.